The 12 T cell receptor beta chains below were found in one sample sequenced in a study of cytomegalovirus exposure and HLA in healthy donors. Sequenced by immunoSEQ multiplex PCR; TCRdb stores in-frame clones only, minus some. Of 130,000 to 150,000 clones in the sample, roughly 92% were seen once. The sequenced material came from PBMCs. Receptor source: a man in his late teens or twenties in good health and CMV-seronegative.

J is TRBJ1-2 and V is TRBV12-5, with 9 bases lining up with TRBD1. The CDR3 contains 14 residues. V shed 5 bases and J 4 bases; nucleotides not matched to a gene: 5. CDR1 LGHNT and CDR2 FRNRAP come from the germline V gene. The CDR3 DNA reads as TGTGCTAGTGGTCACGGACAGGGGACCTATGGCTACACCTTC. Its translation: CASGHGQGTYGYTF. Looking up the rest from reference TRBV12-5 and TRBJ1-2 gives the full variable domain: DARVTQTPRHKVTEMGQEVTMRCQPILGHNTVFWYRQTMMQGLELLAYFRNRAPLDDSGMPKDRFSAEMPDATLATLKIQPSEPRDSAVYFCASGHGQGTYGYTFGSGTRLTVV.

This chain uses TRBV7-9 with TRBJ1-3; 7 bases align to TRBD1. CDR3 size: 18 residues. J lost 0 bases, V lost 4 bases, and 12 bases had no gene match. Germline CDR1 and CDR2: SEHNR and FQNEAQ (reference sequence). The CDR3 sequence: CASSSPRQGRLSGNTIYF. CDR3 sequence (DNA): TGTGCCAGCAGCTCCCCGCGACAGGGAAGGCTCTCTGGAAACACCATATATTTT. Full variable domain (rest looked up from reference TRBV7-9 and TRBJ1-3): DTGVSQNPRHKITKRGQNVTFRCDPISEHNRLYWYRQTLGQGPEFLTYFQNEAQLEKSRLLSDRFSAERPKGSFSTLEIQRTEQGDSAMYLCASSSPRQGRLSGNTIYFGEGSWLTVV.

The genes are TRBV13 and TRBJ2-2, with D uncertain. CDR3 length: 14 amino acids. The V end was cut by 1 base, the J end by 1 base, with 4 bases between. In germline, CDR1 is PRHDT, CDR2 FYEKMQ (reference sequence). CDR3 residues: CASSLVRNTGELFF. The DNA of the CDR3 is TGTGCCAGCAGCTTAGTTCGGAACACCGGGGAGCTGTTTTTT. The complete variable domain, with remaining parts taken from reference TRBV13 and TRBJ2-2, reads AAGVIQSPRHLIKEKRETATLKCYPIPRHDTVYWYQQGPGQDPQFLISFYEKMQSDKGSIPDRFSAQQFSDYHSELNMSSLELGDSALYFCASSLVRNTGELFFGEGSRLTVL.

The chain's CDR3 is CASSLINLGGETQYF. The CDR3, as DNA: TGTGCCAGCAGCTTAATAAACCTGGGGGGAGAGACCCAGTACTTC. The chain combines TRBV5-6 with TRBJ2-5, with D tentatively TRBD2 (6 bases). V lost 2 bases and J 4 bases, leaving 15 bases between the germline ends. Germline values: CDR1 SGHDT, CDR2 YYEEEE. CDR3 length: 15 residues.

The CDR3 sequence: CASSLDRDTGMPQHF. The DNA of the CDR3 is TGTGCCAGCAGCTTAGATCGGGATACCGGGATGCCCCAGCATTTT. This chain links TRBV11-2 with TRBJ1-5; D not certain. The CDR3 has 15 amino acids. Trimming cost V 0 bases and J 9 bases, with 15 bases left between them. Germline CDR1 SGHAT, CDR2 FQNNGV.

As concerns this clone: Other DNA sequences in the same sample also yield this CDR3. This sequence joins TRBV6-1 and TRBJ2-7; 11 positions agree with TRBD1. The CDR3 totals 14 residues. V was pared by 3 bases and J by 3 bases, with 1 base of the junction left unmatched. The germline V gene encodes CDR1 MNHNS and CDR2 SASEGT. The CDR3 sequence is CASSEGTGGYEQYF. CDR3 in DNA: TGTGCCAGCAGTGAGGGGACAGGGGGCTACGAGCAGTACTTC.

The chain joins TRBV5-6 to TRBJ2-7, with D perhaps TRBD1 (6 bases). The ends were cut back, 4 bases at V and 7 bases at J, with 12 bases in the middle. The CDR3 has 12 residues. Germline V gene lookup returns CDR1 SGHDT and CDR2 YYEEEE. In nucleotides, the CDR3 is TGTGCCAGCAGCCCAGGGGTAGGGGAGCAGTACTTC. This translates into CASSPGVGEQYF.

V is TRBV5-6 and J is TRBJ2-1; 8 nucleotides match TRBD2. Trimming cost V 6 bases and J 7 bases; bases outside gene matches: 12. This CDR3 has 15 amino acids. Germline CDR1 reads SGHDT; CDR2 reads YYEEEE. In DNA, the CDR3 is TGTGCCAGCACCCGCGGAAGCGGGAGTGTTAATGAGCAGTTCTTC. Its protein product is CASTRGSGSVNEQFF.

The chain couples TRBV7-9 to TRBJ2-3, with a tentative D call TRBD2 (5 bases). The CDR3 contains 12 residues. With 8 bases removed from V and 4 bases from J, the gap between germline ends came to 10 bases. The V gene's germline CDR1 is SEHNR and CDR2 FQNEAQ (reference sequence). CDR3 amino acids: CASSEGPDTQYF. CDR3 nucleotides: TGTGCCAGCTCCGAGGGTCCAGATACGCAGTATTTT.

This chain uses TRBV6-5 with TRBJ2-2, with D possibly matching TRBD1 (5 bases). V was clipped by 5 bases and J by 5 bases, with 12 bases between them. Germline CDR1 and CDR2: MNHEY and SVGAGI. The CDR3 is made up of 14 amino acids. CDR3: CASSQQDRTGELFF. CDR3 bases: TGTGCCAGCAGTCAGCAAGACAGAACCGGGGAGCTGTTTTTT.

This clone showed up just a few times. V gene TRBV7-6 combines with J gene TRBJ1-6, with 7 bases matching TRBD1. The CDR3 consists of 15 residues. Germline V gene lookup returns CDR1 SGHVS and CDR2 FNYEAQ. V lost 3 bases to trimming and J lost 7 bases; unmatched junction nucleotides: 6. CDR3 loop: CASSFEGGLNSPLHF. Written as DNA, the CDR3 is TGTGCCAGCAGCTTCGAAGGGGGCCTCAATTCACCCCTCCACTTT. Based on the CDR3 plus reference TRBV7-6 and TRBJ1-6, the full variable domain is GAGVSQSPRYKVTKRGQDVALRCDPISGHVSLYWYRQALGQGPEFLTYFNYEAQQDKSGLPNDRFSAERPEGSISTLTIQRTEQRDSAMYRCASSFEGGLNSPLHFGNGTRLTVT.

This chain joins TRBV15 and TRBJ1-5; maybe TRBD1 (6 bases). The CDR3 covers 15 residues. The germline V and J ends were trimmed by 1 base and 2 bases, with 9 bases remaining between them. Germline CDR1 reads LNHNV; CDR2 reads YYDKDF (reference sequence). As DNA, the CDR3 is TGTGCCACCAGCAGAGGACGGACAGGCAATCAGCCCCAGCATTTT. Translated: CATSRGRTGNQPQHF.